Below are 22 T cell receptor beta chains sequenced from a single sample in a study of cytomegalovirus exposure and HLA in healthy donors. Some clones are missing from TCRdb's copy, which holds only in-frame ones; the method was immunoSEQ multiplex PCR. The repertoire includes over 200,000 clones, roughly 91% of them detected once, and approximately 3% sits in the top ten. Source material: PBMCs. The receptors were gathered from a woman aged 25-40 years in good health and CMV-seronegative.

This chain joins TRBV25-1 and TRBJ1-4, with unresolved D. Deletions cut 7 bases from V and 4 bases from J, with 7 bases between. CDR3 size: 12 residues. Looked up from germline, CDR1 is MGHDK and CDR2 is SYGVNS. CDR3 nucleotides: TGTGCCAGCAAGGGCTTTAATGAAAAACTGTTTTTT. This sequence encodes CASKGFNEKLFF.

The rearrangement joins TRBV5-1 to TRBJ2-2; the match to TRBD2 covers 8 bases. The V gene end was trimmed by 3 bases and the J gene end by 5 bases; junction bases not matched to a gene: 9. Germline values: CDR1 SGHRS, CDR2 YFSETQ. The CDR3 sequence is 16 residues long. The CDR3 here is CASSYGLAYETGELFF. Written as DNA, the CDR3 is TGCGCCAGCAGCTATGGACTAGCCTACGAAACCGGGGAGCTGTTTTTT.

V gene TRBV2 combines with J gene TRBJ1-2; tentative D call: TRBD1 (5 bases). The germline CDR1 and CDR2 sequences are SNHLY and FYNNEI. The length of the CDR3 is 15 residues. Between the trimmed V and J ends, which lost 3 bases and 8 bases, there was a span of 19 bases. The CDR3 region is CASSDPTRDPWGYTF. The CDR3 nucleotides read TGTGCCAGCAGTGACCCGACCCGGGACCCCTGGGGCTACACCTTC.

The chain joins TRBV4-1 to TRBJ1-1, with unresolved D. This CDR3 has 13 residues. Per germline, CDR1 MGHRA and CDR2 YSYEKL. V lost 1 base and J 5 bases, leaving 8 bases between the germline ends. CDR3 DNA: TGCGCCAGCAGCCAAGCCATGGGAACTGAAGCTTTCTTT. Its protein product is CASSQAMGTEAFF.

CDR3 residues: CASSQAGTGVGHHEYF. The CDR3 nucleotides read TGTGCCAGCAGCCAAGCTGGGACAGGGGTGGGTCACCACGAGTATTTT. V and J are TRBV7-2 and TRBJ2-3; TRBD1 matches at 10 bases. V was pared by 5 bases and J by 13 bases, with 18 bases of the junction left unmatched. CDR3 size: 16 residues. Germline CDR1 and CDR2: SGHTA and FQGNSA.

The chain couples TRBV4-1 to TRBJ1-3; 11 nucleotides match TRBD1. Germline CDR1 MGHRA, CDR2 YSYEKL. V lost 0 bases to trimming and J lost 4 bases; unmatched junction nucleotides: 2. This CDR3 has 16 residues. CDR3: CASSQDRDRGGNTIYF. CDR3 sequence (DNA): TGCGCCAGCAGCCAAGATCGGGACAGGGGGGGAAACACCATATATTTT.

This clone has just one count. CDR3 residues: CASSLYRGGTEAFF. The DNA of the CDR3 is TGTGCCAGCAGTTTGTACAGGGGGGGTACTGAAGCTTTCTTT. The chain couples TRBV27 to TRBJ1-1, with 8 positions matching TRBD1. The CDR3 is 14 amino acids. The V and J ends lost 3 bases and 5 bases, in that order; junction bases with no gene match: 5. Germline V gene data show CDR1 as MNHEY and CDR2 as SMNVEV (reference sequence).

V and J are TRBV6-5 and TRBJ2-1, with 8 bases lining up with TRBD2. The CDR3 runs 12 residues. The trim removed 6 bases at V and 7 bases at J, leaving 2 bases unmatched. CDR1 MNHEY and CDR2 SVGAGI come from the germline V gene. CDR3 in DNA: TGTGCCAGCAGACGACTAGCGAATGAGCAGTTCTTC. The encoded protein is CASRRLANEQFF.

This rearrangement joins TRBV6-5 to TRBJ2-7; weak D call: TRBD2 (5 bases). Germline CDR1 MNHEY, CDR2 SVGAGI. The CDR3 is 14 residues long. V was cut by 4 bases and J by 0 bases, with 10 bases left in between. CDR3 protein: CASSLAGSSYEQYF. The CDR3 DNA reads as TGTGCCAGCAGTTTGGCTGGGAGCTCCTACGAGCAGTACTTC.

The chain links TRBV7-6 to TRBJ2-1, with TRBD1 matching over 11 bases. V was clipped by 5 bases and J by 7 bases; unmatched bases: 7. Germline lookup yields CDR1 SGHVS and CDR2 FNYEAQ. The CDR3 spans 15 residues. In DNA form, the CDR3 reads TGTGCCAGCAGCCCTTGGACAGGGGGCCGAAATGAGCAGTTCTTC. It codes for CASSPWTGGRNEQFF. The variable domain in full, completed from reference TRBV7-6 and TRBJ2-1, reads GAGVSQSPRYKVTKRGQDVALRCDPISGHVSLYWYRQALGQGPEFLTYFNYEAQQDKSGLPNDRFSAERPEGSISTLTIQRTEQRDSAMYRCASSPWTGGRNEQFFGPGTRLTVL.

The rearrangement uses TRBV7-2 and TRBJ2-1; the match to TRBD2 covers 11 bases. Germline V CDR1 and CDR2: SGHTA, FQGNSA. CDR3 length equals 14 residues. J was trimmed by 13 bases and V by 10 bases; bases with no gene match: 15. The CDR3 here is CATRASGRKVEQFF. The CDR3 bases are TGTGCCACCAGGGCTAGCGGGAGGAAGGTAGAACAGTTCTTC.

The rearrangement joins TRBV18 to TRBJ1-5; D unresolved. CDR1 is KGHSH, CDR2 LQKENI, per germline. The CDR3 runs 14 residues. V was clipped by 3 bases and J by 5 bases, with 11 bases between them. This chain's CDR3 is CASSPAGGDQPQHF. The DNA of the CDR3 is TGTGCCAGCTCACCCGCAGGTGGCGATCAGCCCCAGCATTTT.

The chain combines TRBV7-3 with TRBJ2-3, with TRBD1 matching over 8 bases. The CDR3 spans 15 residues. Germline V CDR1 and CDR2: SGHTA, FQGTGA. V lost 5 bases and J lost 0; bases outside the gene matches: 4. This chain's CDR3 is CASSVGQGSTDTQYF. In DNA form, the CDR3 reads TGTGCCAGCAGCGTAGGACAGGGAAGCACAGATACGCAGTATTTT.

This clone was seen only once. This chain joins TRBV5-1 and TRBJ2-1; TRBD1 aligns across 7 bases. The germline gives CDR1 SGHRS, CDR2 YFSETQ. The CDR3 runs 13 residues. Losses at the gene ends were 0 bases for V and 6 bases for J; bases not matched to a gene: 0. The chain's CDR3 is CASSLGQGNEQFF. CDR3 coding DNA: TGCGCCAGCAGCTTGGGACAGGGCAATGAGCAGTTCTTC.

This chain links TRBV11-2 with TRBJ2-5; 10 bases fit TRBD1. Trimming took 5 bases from V and 4 from J; bases not matched to a gene: 16. Germline-derived CDR1 and CDR2 are SGHAT and FQNNGV. The CDR3 totals 18 residues. As DNA, the CDR3 is TGTGCCAGCAGCCTTAGGACAGGGGGATTGGGGAGCGGAGAGACCCAGTACTTC. Translated: CASSLRTGGLGSGETQYF. The full variable domain, its missing parts supplied by reference TRBV11-2 and TRBJ2-5, is EAGVAQSPRYKIIEKRQSVAFWCNPISGHATLYWYQQILGQGPKLLIQFQNNGVVDDSQLPKDRFSAERLKGVDSTLKIQPAKLEDSAVYLCASSLRTGGLGSGETQYFGPGTRLLVL.

The rearrangement uses TRBV5-6 and TRBJ1-5; D possibly corresponds to TRBD1 (6 bases). CDR1 is SGHDT, CDR2 YYEEEE, per germline. With 1 base removed from V and 0 bases from J, the gap between germline ends came to 14 bases. This CDR3 spans 17 amino acids. Written as DNA, the CDR3 is TGTGCCAGCAGCTTGTGGGCAGGGGCATATAGCAATCAGCCCCAGCATTTT. It specifies CASSLWAGAYSNQPQHF.

This sequence joins TRBV6-5 and TRBJ2-5, with D perhaps matching TRBD2 (6 bases). From germline, CDR1 is MNHEY and CDR2 SVGAGI. Trimming stripped 8 bases from V and 5 bases from J, with 15 bases between. The length of the CDR3 is 13 residues. CDR3 region: CASWRGDWETQYF. CDR3 DNA: TGTGCCAGCTGGAGGGGCGACTGGGAGACCCAGTACTTC.

The chain links TRBV6-1 to TRBJ1-5; D gene ambiguous. Per germline, CDR1 MNHNS and CDR2 SASEGT. CDR3 length: 13 residues. The V and J ends lost 2 bases and 4 bases respectively, with 6 bases between them. The CDR3 loop is CASSEWLNQPQHF. CDR3 in DNA: TGTGCCAGCAGTGAATGGTTGAATCAGCCCCAGCATTTT.

The chain recombines TRBV30 with TRBJ2-7, with unresolved D. The germline gives CDR1 GTSNPN, CDR2 SVGIG (reference sequence). The CDR3 runs 13 residues. V was pared by 0 bases and J by 0 bases, with 6 bases between. The CDR3 loop reads CAWSVSVSYEQYF. The CDR3 DNA sequence: TGTGCCTGGAGTGTATCCGTCTCCTACGAGCAGTACTTC.

This chain uses TRBV10-2 with TRBJ1-2; D is ambiguous. Germline V gives CDR1 WSHSY, CDR2 SAAADI. CDR3 length: 12 residues. Between the trimmed V and J ends, which lost 7 bases and 4 bases, there was a span of 10 bases. CDR3 residues: CASKDRGYGYTF. The CDR3 nucleotides are TGCGCCAGCAAAGACCGGGGCTATGGCTACACCTTC.

The chain is built from TRBV18 and TRBJ2-7; 8 bases are a match to TRBD2. The germline CDR1 and CDR2 sequences are KGHSH and LQKENI. CDR3 length equals 16 residues. The trim removed 3 bases at V and 4 bases at J, leaving 11 bases unmatched. CDR3 amino acids: CASSPGSGRVPYEQYF. As DNA, the CDR3 is TGTGCCAGCTCACCCGGGAGCGGGAGAGTCCCTTACGAGCAGTACTTC. Full variable domain (rest looked up from reference TRBV18 and TRBJ2-7): NAGVMQNPRHLVRRRGQEARLRCSPMKGHSHVYWYRQLPEEGLKFMVYLQKENIIDESGMPKERFSAEFPKEGPSILRIQQVVRGDSAAYFCASSPGSGRVPYEQYFGPGTRLTVT.

J is TRBJ2-3 and V is TRBV6-5; weak D call: TRBD1 (5 bases). This CDR3 has 13 amino acids. V was trimmed by 7 bases and J by 0 bases, leaving 8 bases between them. Per the germline V gene, CDR1 is MNHEY and CDR2 is SVGAGI. CDR3 sequence (DNA): TGTGCCAGCAAGAAGGGGAGCACAGATACGCAGTATTTT. Translation: CASKKGSTDTQYF.